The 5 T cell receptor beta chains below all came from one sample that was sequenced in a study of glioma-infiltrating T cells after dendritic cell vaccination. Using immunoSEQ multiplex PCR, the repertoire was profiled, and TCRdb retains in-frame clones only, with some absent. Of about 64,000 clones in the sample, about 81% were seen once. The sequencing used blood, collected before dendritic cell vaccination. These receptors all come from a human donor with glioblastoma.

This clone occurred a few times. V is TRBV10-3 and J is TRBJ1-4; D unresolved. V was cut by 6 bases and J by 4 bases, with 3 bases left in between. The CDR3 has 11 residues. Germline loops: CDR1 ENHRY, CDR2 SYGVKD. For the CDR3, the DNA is TGTGCCATCAGATATAATGAAAAACTGTTTTTT. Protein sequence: CAIRYNEKLFF.

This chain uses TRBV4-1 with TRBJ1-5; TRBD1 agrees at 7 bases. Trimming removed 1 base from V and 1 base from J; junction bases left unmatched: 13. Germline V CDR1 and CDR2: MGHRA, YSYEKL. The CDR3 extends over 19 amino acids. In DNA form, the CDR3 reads TGCGCCAGCAGCCAAGGGCTATATAGGGGGCGGGGAAGCAATCAGCCCCAGCATTTT. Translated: CASSQGLYRGRGSNQPQHF.

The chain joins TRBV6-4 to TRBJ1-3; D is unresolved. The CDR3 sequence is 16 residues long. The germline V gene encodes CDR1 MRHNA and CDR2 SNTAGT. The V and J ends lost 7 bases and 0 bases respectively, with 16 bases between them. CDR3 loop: CASNTPGKNSGNTIYF. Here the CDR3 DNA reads TGTGCCAGCAATACACCGGGAAAGAACTCTGGAAACACCATATATTTT.

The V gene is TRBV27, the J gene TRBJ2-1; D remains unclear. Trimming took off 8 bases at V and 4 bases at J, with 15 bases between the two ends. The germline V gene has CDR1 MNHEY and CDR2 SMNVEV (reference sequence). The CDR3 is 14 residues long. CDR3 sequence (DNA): TGTGCCAGCGCGCTTAGAGATTGGTACAATGAGCAGTTCTTC. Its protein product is CASALRDWYNEQFF.

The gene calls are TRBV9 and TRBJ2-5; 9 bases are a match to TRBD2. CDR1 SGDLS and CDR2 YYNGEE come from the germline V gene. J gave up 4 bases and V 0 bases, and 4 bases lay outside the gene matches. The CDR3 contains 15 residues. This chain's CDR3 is CASSVVGREGETQYF. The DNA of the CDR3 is TGTGCCAGCAGCGTAGTGGGGCGGGAGGGAGAGACCCAGTACTTC.